These 20 T cell receptor beta chains share one sample of origin, sequenced in a study of blood T cell repertoires in COVID-19. Clones were sequenced by immunoSEQ multiplex PCR, and TCRdb holds only the in-frame ones, with some missing. Here the sample spans about 320,000 clones, roughly 89% being singletons. The sequenced material came from PBMCs or T cells enriched from blood (not recorded which). These receptor sequences come from a man aged 55 to 70 who had recovered from COVID-19.

The rearrangement uses TRBV2 and TRBJ1-5; TRBD1 is a possible D gene (5 bases). CDR1 and CDR2 from the germline V gene are SNHLY and FYNNEI. CDR3 length: 14 residues. Trimming took off 2 bases at V and 4 bases at J, with 9 bases between the two ends. CDR3: CASSEQGRNQPQHF. CDR3 in DNA: TGTGCCAGCAGTGAACAGGGAAGAAATCAGCCCCAGCATTTT. The full variable domain, with the rest looked up from reference TRBV2 and TRBJ1-5, is EPEVTQTPSHQVTQMGQEVILRCVPISNHLYFYWYRQILGQKVEFLVSFYNNEISEKSEIFDDQFSVERPDGSNFTLKIRSTKLEDSAMYFCASSEQGRNQPQHFGDGTRLSIL.

The CDR3 coding sequence is TGTGCCACCAGCCGACTACCGACTGAGCAGTACTTC. Protein product: CATSRLPTEQYF. The V and J genes are TRBV15 and TRBJ2-7, with D possibly matching TRBD2 (5 bases). This CDR3 comprises 12 residues. Trimming pared 5 bases from V and 7 bases from J, leaving 12 bases between. Germline CDR1 reads LNHNV; CDR2 reads YYDKDF (reference sequence).

This chain uses TRBV2 with TRBJ2-5; D is perhaps TRBD1 (5 bases). Trimming took 1 base from V and 3 from J, leaving 6 bases between them. This CDR3 spans 13 amino acids. Germline V gene lookup returns CDR1 SNHLY and CDR2 FYNNEI. The CDR3 region has the DNA TGTGCCAGCAGTGAAGGGGGCAAAGAGACCCAGTACTTC. As protein: CASSEGGKETQYF.

The chain couples TRBV4-3 to TRBJ2-7; TRBD2 agrees at 13 bases. The CDR3 sequence is 15 residues long. With V trimmed by 3 bases and J by 2 bases, 1 base remained unmatched. Per the germline V gene, CDR1 is LGHNA and CDR2 is YSLEER. This chain's CDR3 is CASSQGLAGPYEQYF. The CDR3 DNA follows: TGCGCCAGCAGCCAGGGACTAGCGGGGCCCTACGAGCAGTACTTC.

As concerns this clone: Other DNA variants within this sample encode the same CDR3. This sequence joins TRBV3-1 (or the pseudogene TRBV3-2) and TRBJ1-5, with TRBD1 matching 7 bases. Germline-derived CDR1 and CDR2 are LGHDT and YNNKEL (reference sequence). The CDR3 runs to 13 residues. V was clipped by 4 bases and J by 7 bases; unmatched bases: 4. CDR3 region: CASSRQGGQPQHF. The DNA for the CDR3 is TGTGCCAGCAGCCGACAGGGTGGGCAGCCCCAGCATTTT.

The gene calls are TRBV28 and TRBJ1-2; D might be TRBD1 (5 bases). V dropped 6 bases and J dropped 8 bases, with 19 bases sitting between them. The CDR3 totals 14 residues. Germline lookup yields CDR1 MDHEN and CDR2 SYDVKM. The CDR3 nucleotides are TGTGCCAGCAGAAACCCAGGGTTTTTTTGGGGCTACACCTTC. Protein: CASRNPGFFWGYTF.

The V and J genes are TRBV9 and TRBJ1-4; D may be TRBD1 (5 bases). V was cut by 4 bases and J by 8 bases, with 18 bases left in between. Looked up from germline, CDR1 is SGDLS and CDR2 is YYNGEE. The CDR3 covers 15 residues. In nucleotides, the CDR3 is TGTGCCAGCAGCCGCCTTATCAGGGAACGCGAAAAACTGTTTTTT. Amino acids: CASSRLIREREKLFF.

The V call is TRBV5-4, the J call TRBJ1-1; D is uncertain. CDR3 length: 13 residues. Germline assignment: CDR1 SGHNT and CDR2 YYREEE (reference sequence). V was clipped by 7 bases and J by 2 bases, with 12 bases between them. DNA of the CDR3: TGTGCCAGCCACTCCCGGGGAAACACTGAAGCTTTCTTT. This sequence encodes CASHSRGNTEAFF. Variable domain in full (rest from reference TRBV5-4 and TRBJ1-1): ETGVTQSPTHLIKTRGQQVTLRCSSQSGHNTVSWYQQALGQGPQFIFQYYREEENGRGNFPPRFSGLQFPNYSSELNVNALELDDSALYLCASHSRGNTEAFFGQGTRLTVV.

Notes on this clone: Within the sample, other DNA sequences also encode this same CDR3. The V and J genes are TRBV28 and TRBJ1-2; 7 nucleotides line up with TRBD1. There are 12 residues in the CDR3. Losses at the gene ends were 5 bases for V and 8 bases for J; bases not matched to a gene: 5. The germline V gene has CDR1 MDHEN and CDR2 SYDVKM. The CDR3 region has the DNA TGTGCCAGCAGTGACAGGGTGAGGGGCTACACCTTC. It yields the protein CASSDRVRGYTF.

This sequence joins TRBV3-1 (or the pseudogene TRBV3-2) and TRBJ1-2; 10 bases are shared with TRBD1. This CDR3 comprises 17 residues. Trimming removed 2 bases from V and 8 bases from J; junction bases left unmatched: 14. Germline V CDR1 and CDR2: LGHDT, YNNKEL (reference sequence). This chain's CDR3 is CASSQMGQGPKRKGYTF. DNA for the CDR3: TGTGCCAGCAGCCAAATGGGACAGGGGCCCAAGCGGAAGGGCTACACCTTC.

This clone was observed a few times. The genes are TRBV14 and TRBJ1-2, with a possible D match to TRBD1 (6 bases). CDR1 is SGHDN, CDR2 FVKESK, per germline. V was clipped by 4 bases and J by 4 bases, with 7 bases between them. The CDR3 consists of 12 residues. This chain's CDR3 is CASSPDSYGYTF. As DNA, the CDR3 is TGTGCCAGCAGCCCGGACAGCTATGGCTACACCTTC.

The chain has TRBV5-4 and TRBJ2-2, with 7 nucleotides matching TRBD2. Per the germline V gene, CDR1 is SGHNT and CDR2 is YYREEE (reference sequence). With 3 bases clipped from V and 7 bases from J, the junction kept 9 bases outside the gene matches. The CDR3 extends over 15 amino acids. CDR3 region: CASSSAGLVDGELFF. CDR3 DNA: TGTGCCAGCAGCTCTGCCGGACTAGTGGACGGGGAGCTGTTTTTT.

The table lists this clone with a few counts. The CDR3 reads CASRGNPRGGYTF. CDR3 nucleotide sequence: TGCGCCAGCAGAGGGAACCCTCGGGGTGGCTACACCTTC. The V gene is TRBV4-1, the J gene TRBJ1-2; no definite D call. Germline CDR1 reads MGHRA; CDR2 reads YSYEKL. The CDR3 totals 13 residues. Trimming stripped 6 bases from V and 7 bases from J, with 15 bases between.

This chain connects TRBV5-1 to TRBJ2-7; 10 bases line up with TRBD1. This CDR3 is built from 15 residues. Germline V lookup: CDR1 SGHRS, CDR2 YFSETQ. The V gene end was trimmed by 4 bases and the J gene end by 4 bases; junction bases not matched to a gene: 8. CDR3 sequence: CASSGTGTGAYEQYF. For the CDR3, the DNA is TGCGCCAGCAGCGGGACCGGGACAGGGGCGTACGAGCAGTACTTC.

This clone showed up just once. The chain combines TRBV3-1 (or the pseudogene TRBV3-2) with TRBJ1-3, with D unresolved. This CDR3 contains 13 residues. Germline CDR1 reads LGHDT; CDR2 reads YNNKEL (reference sequence). Trimming stripped 4 bases from V and 4 bases from J, with 8 bases between. DNA of the CDR3: TGTGCCAGCAGCCTAAATCAGGGAAACACCATATATTTT. This sequence encodes CASSLNQGNTIYF.

J is TRBJ2-5 and V is TRBV6-2 or TRBV6-3, with TRBD1 matching 7 bases. The CDR3 totals 14 residues. J lost 4 bases, V lost 2 bases, and 4 bases had no gene match. Germline CDR1 and CDR2: MNHEY and SVGEGT. The DNA of the CDR3 is TGTGCCAGCAGTTACGGGGACAGTAGAGAGACCCAGTACTTC. It codes for CASSYGDSRETQYF.

This clone was counted ten times or more. The chain joins TRBV29-1 to TRBJ1-1; D is undetermined. The germline CDR1 and CDR2 sequences are SQVTM and ANQGSEA. The CDR3 runs to 14 residues. The V and J ends lost 6 bases and 2 bases respectively, with 16 bases between them. This CDR3 is CSVRLARSNTEAFF. DNA of the CDR3: TGCAGCGTACGTCTGGCGCGGTCAAACACTGAAGCTTTCTTT.

The chain carries TRBV30 and TRBJ2-1, with unresolved D. V shed 8 bases and J shed 8 bases, with 13 bases lying between them. This CDR3 region has 11 residues. Germline lookup yields CDR1 GTSNPN and CDR2 SVGIG (reference sequence). CDR3 nucleotide sequence: TGTGCCACCTCGCGGCAGTATGAGCAGTTCTTC. The encoded protein is CATSRQYEQFF.

This clone was seen more than once but under ten times. The chain couples TRBV28 to TRBJ1-6; 7 bases agree with TRBD1. With V trimmed by 5 bases and J by 0 bases, 10 bases remained unmatched. The CDR3 has 18 residues. Germline loops: CDR1 MDHEN, CDR2 SYDVKM. The CDR3 reads CASSLTTGRSSYNSPLHF. DNA of the CDR3: TGTGCCAGCAGTCTCACGACAGGGCGGAGCTCCTATAATTCACCCCTCCACTTT.

This chain connects TRBV28 to TRBJ1-2, with 7 positions matching TRBD1. The length of the CDR3 is 15 residues. The germline CDR1 and CDR2 sequences are MDHEN and SYDVKM. The V gene end was trimmed by 4 bases and the J gene end by 8 bases; junction bases not matched to a gene: 13. CDR3 DNA sequence: TGTGCCAGCAGTTCCCCCGGGACAGCTTGGGGAGGCTACACCTTC. Its translation: CASSSPGTAWGGYTF.